Presented here are 12 T cell receptor beta chains from one specimen sequenced in a study of cytomegalovirus exposure and HLA in healthy donors (dated by TCRdb to about 2017). Receptor libraries were prepared by the immunoSEQ multiplex PCR assay. The multiplex PCR relied on a mix of 60 forward primers for TCR Vbeta segments and 13 reverse primers for TCR Jbeta segments. Imported from immuneACCESS, the table was reduced by TCRdb to in-frame sequences with V and J called. These copies leave out some clones; in studies compared against another copy, an unresolved V gene accounts for under half, and the cause of the remainder is not known. Present in this sample are about 150,000 clones, about four fifths of which were seen just once. The ten biggest clones cover about 2.7% of the sample. The sequenced material came from PBMCs. The receptors shown here come from a man aged 18 to 30 in good health and CMV-seronegative.

The genes are TRBV5-1 and TRBJ2-3, with a weak D call TRBD2 (5 bases). The CDR3 totals 18 residues. Trimming stripped 0 bases from V and 0 bases from J, with 17 bases between. Germline values: CDR1 SGHRS, CDR2 YFSETQ. The chain's CDR3 is CASSLGQWTGSSTDTQYF. CDR3 DNA: TGCGCCAGCAGCTTGGGTCAGTGGACGGGGTCTAGCACAGATACGCAGTATTTT.

CDR3 DNA sequence: TGCGCCAGCAGGGAAGACGGGTCCTCGAGCTATGGCTACACCTTC. Translated: CASREDGSSSYGYTF. The chain couples TRBV5-1 to TRBJ1-2; D remains unclear. There are 15 residues in the CDR3. Germline V lookup: CDR1 SGHRS, CDR2 YFSETQ. Trimming pared 5 bases from V and 4 bases from J, leaving 18 bases between.

The rearrangement links TRBV13 to TRBJ2-5, with 8 bases lining up with TRBD1. V was clipped by 4 bases and J by 3 bases; unmatched bases: 7. This CDR3 has 15 residues. Looked up from germline, CDR1 is PRHDT and CDR2 is FYEKMQ (reference sequence). The CDR3 loop is CASSSSGGREETQYF. Here the CDR3 DNA reads TGTGCCAGCAGCTCATCAGGGGGCAGGGAAGAGACCCAGTACTTC.

The chain has TRBV19 and TRBJ2-2; D might be TRBD1 (5 bases). The CDR3 is 15 residues long. V lost 7 bases to trimming and J lost 0 bases, with 12 bases between them. Per germline, CDR1 LNHDA and CDR2 SQIVND (reference sequence). The CDR3 sequence is CASKGGHANTGELFF. CDR3 DNA: TGTGCCAGTAAAGGCGGACATGCGAACACCGGGGAGCTGTTTTTT. Full variable domain (rest looked up from reference TRBV19 and TRBJ2-2): DGGITQSPKYLFRKEGQNVTLSCEQNLNHDAMYWYRQDPGQGLRLIYYSQIVNDFQKGDIAEGYSVSREKKESFPLTVTSAQKNPTAFYLCASKGGHANTGELFFGEGSRLTVL.

The rearrangement joins TRBV6-5 to TRBJ1-5; weak D call: TRBD1 (6 bases). The CDR3 totals 15 residues. V lost 6 bases and J 0 bases, leaving 12 bases between the germline ends. CDR1 and CDR2 (germline): MNHEY, SVGAGI. The CDR3 nucleotides read TGTGCCAGCAGCCGGACAGTTGATAGCAATCAGCCCCAGCATTTT. Protein sequence: CASSRTVDSNQPQHF.

The V gene is TRBV5-8, the J gene TRBJ1-1, with D possibly TRBD1 on 5 matching bases. The CDR3 loop spans 14 amino acids. Germline loops: CDR1 SGHTS, CDR2 YDEGEE. V lost 3 bases and J lost 0, with 9 bases in between. The CDR3 protein is CASSSRQLNTEAFF. As DNA, the CDR3 is TGTGCCAGCAGCTCTAGACAGTTGAACACTGAAGCTTTCTTT.

This clone was counted once. This chain connects TRBV10-3 to TRBJ1-2; 8 bases are a match to TRBD1. The CDR3 has 14 residues. CDR1 is ENHRY and CDR2 is SYGVKD in the germline V gene. With 5 bases clipped from V and 1 base from J, the junction kept 3 bases outside the gene matches. The chain's CDR3 is CAISLDRDNYGYTF. The CDR3, as DNA: TGTGCCATCAGTCTGGACAGGGATAACTATGGCTACACCTTC.

The gene calls are TRBV11-3 and TRBJ1-1, with 9 bases aligning to TRBD1. J was trimmed by 11 bases and V by 4 bases; bases with no gene match: 8. Germline V gives CDR1 SGHNT, CDR2 YENEEA. The CDR3 spans 13 residues. The CDR3 region is CASSSKTGGSAFF. The CDR3 DNA is TGTGCCAGCAGCTCTAAGACAGGGGGGTCTGCTTTCTTT.

The chain combines TRBV6-6 with TRBJ2-7, with D possibly being TRBD2 (5 bases). Germline-derived CDR1 and CDR2 are MNHNY and SVGAGI (reference sequence). The CDR3 has 14 residues. V was pared by 4 bases and J by 4 bases, with 14 bases between. CDR3 loop: CASSFEGLIYEQYF. The CDR3 DNA follows: TGTGCCAGCAGTTTCGAGGGCCTCATATACGAGCAGTACTTC.

The rearrangement uses TRBV6-6 and TRBJ1-4; 11 bases align to TRBD1. The CDR3 is 14 residues long. With 10 bases clipped from V and 7 bases from J, the junction kept 8 bases outside the gene matches. CDR1 is MNHNY and CDR2 is SVGAGI in the germline V gene (reference sequence). CDR3: CATRTGGRREKLFF. CDR3 DNA sequence: TGTGCCACGCGGACAGGGGGCCGTCGTGAAAAACTGTTTTTT.

V usage is TRBV6-6 and J usage is TRBJ2-7; D might be TRBD1 (6 bases). V lost 6 bases, J lost 3 bases, and 12 bases lay in between. CDR3 size: 13 residues. In germline, CDR1 is MNHNY, CDR2 SVGAGI (reference sequence). The CDR3 here is CASRANRDYEQYF. The CDR3 DNA reads TGTGCCAGCAGGGCTAACAGGGACTACGAGCAGTACTTC.

The chain combines TRBV25-1 with TRBJ1-5, with 7 positions matching TRBD1. CDR3 length: 14 residues. In germline, CDR1 is MGHDK, CDR2 SYGVNS. After removal of 8 bases from V and 7 bases from J, the junction contained 11 bases not matched to a gene. In nucleotides, the CDR3 is TGTGCCAGCTCGACAGGACAGGTAAACCAGCCCCAGCATTTT. It specifies CASSTGQVNQPQHF.